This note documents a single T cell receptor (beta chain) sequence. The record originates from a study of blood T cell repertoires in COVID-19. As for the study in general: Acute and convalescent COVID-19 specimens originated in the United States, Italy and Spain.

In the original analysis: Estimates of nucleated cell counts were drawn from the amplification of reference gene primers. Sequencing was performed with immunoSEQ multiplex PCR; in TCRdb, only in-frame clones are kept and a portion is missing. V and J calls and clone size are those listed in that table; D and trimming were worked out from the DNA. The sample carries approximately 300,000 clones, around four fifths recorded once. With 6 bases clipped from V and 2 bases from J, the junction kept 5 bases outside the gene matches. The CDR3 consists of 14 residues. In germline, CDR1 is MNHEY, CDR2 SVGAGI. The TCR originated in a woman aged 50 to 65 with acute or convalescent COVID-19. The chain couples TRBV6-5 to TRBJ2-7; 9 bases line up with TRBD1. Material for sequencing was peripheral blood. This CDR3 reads CASRQDRGTYEQYF. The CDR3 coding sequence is TGTGCCAGCAGACAGGACAGGGGCACCTACGAGCAGTACTTC.